The rows below give T cell receptor beta chains drawn from one sample of a study of T cell repertoires in cytomegalovirus infection. TCRdb recomputed calls from the reads with MiXCR, one row per CDR3 protein. This repertoire shows hundreds of thousands of distinct CDR3 sequences, 30% to 40% found once; its top ten account for 11% to 15%. These receptors' targets are unknown. Sequenced here: cultured CD8+ T cells from PBMCs, sampled from culture after CMV antigen stimulation. The receptors shown here come from a human donor in good health (CMV status not recorded). Some clones in this sample may be carry-over from other donors' samples. CDR3s include the opening cysteine and the closing phenylalanine or tryptophan. Each record gives: clone size, J gene, V gene, D gene, CDR3 protein, CDR3 DNA. The D gene is left open where the match is weak. Not every row has a clone size; where given, it reads once, few, many or a size class.

few	TRBJ2-2	TRBV7-3	NA	CASSLGVLGGELFF	TGTGCCAGCAGCTTAGGAGTATTGGGCGGGGAGCTGTTTTTT
NA	TRBJ2-7	TRBV6-2/TRBV6-3	NA	CASSLDGVEQYF	TGTGCCAGCAGTCTCGACGGGGTGGAGCAGTACTTC
few	TRBJ2-2	TRBV6-5	NA	CASSYYAPTGELFF	TGTGCCAGCAGTTACTACGCCCCCACCGGGGAGCTGTTTTTT
many	TRBJ2-3	TRBV7-8	NA	CASSSGQTDLSTDTQYF	TGTGCCAGCAGCTCAGGTCAAACAGATCTCAGCACAGATACGCAGTATTTT
many	TRBJ1-6	TRBV7-2	NA	CASSILGNSPLHF	TGTGCCAGCAGCATCTTAGGGAATTCACCCCTCCACTTT
few	TRBJ2-2	TRBV12-3/TRBV12-4	NA	CATSGFIGTGELFF	TGTGCCACCTCTGGGTTTATTGGGACCGGGGAGCTGTTTTTT
NA	TRBJ2-5	TRBV6-6	NA	CASSYLKHGGPRETQYF	TGTGCCAGCAGTTACCTTAAACATGGCGGTCCGAGGGAGACCCAGTACTTC
few	TRBJ1-2	TRBV6-2/TRBV6-3	TRBD1	CASSGDSSGYGYTF	TGTGCCAGCAGCGGGGACAGTTCTGGATATGGCTACACCTTC
NA	TRBJ1-2	TRBV19	NA	CASNIGYGYTF	TGTGCCAGTAATATCGGCTATGGCTACACCTTC
NA	TRBJ2-1	TRBV11-2	NA	CASSLDLSRYNEQFF	TGTGCCAGCAGCTTAGATCTGAGCCGATACAATGAGCAGTTCTTC
NA	TRBJ2-3	TRBV6-5	TRBD2	CASSLTLAGATDTQYF	TGTGCCAGCAGTCTAACCCTAGCGGGGGCCACAGATACGCAGTATTTT
NA	TRBJ1-2	TRBV19	NA	CASSRGTVFGYTF	TGTGCCAGTAGTAGAGGGACGGTATTTGGCTACACCTTC
NA	TRBJ1-4	TRBV5-6	TRBD1	CASRGQSEKLFF	TGTGCCAGCAGGGGACAGAGTGAAAAACTGTTTTTT
NA	TRBJ2-3	TRBV5-4	TRBD2	CASSLEGSGAGSTDTQYF	TGTGCCAGCAGCTTGGAAGGTAGCGGGGCGGGTAGCACAGATACGCAGTATTTT
few	TRBJ2-1	TRBV14	NA	CASSLPGAGGHEQFF	TGTGCCAGCAGCCTACCGGGGGCAGGGGGACATGAGCAGTTCTTC
NA	TRBJ2-3	TRBV5-1	TRBD2	CASSHQIAGHRGDTQYF	TGCGCCAGCAGCCATCAAATAGCGGGCCACCGTGGAGATACGCAGTATTTT
few	TRBJ1-1	TRBV7-8	TRBD1	CASSLRSRGRAEAFF	TGTGCCAGCAGCTTAAGATCCAGGGGGCGCGCTGAAGCTTTCTTT
medium-sized	TRBJ2-1	TRBV6-2/TRBV6-3	NA	CASSYHLGEGVGNEQFF	TGTGCCAGCAGTTACCACCTGGGAGAGGGGGTAGGGAATGAGCAGTTCTTC
NA	TRBJ2-1	TRBV6-1	NA	CASPSQREPTYNEQFF	TGTGCCAGCCCCTCGCAACGGGAGCCTACATACAATGAGCAGTTCTTC
NA	TRBJ2-1	TRBV6-4	TRBD2	CASSYSGGAGYEQFF	TGTGCCAGCAGTTATAGCGGGGGCGCGGGCTATGAGCAGTTCTTC
many	TRBJ2-5	TRBV4-1	NA	CASSHIGDQETQYF	TGCGCCAGCAGCCACATAGGAGACCAAGAGACCCAGTACTTC
few	TRBJ1-6	TRBV4-3	NA	CASSLSDGSPLHF	TGCGCCAGCAGCCTCTCCGATGGTTCACCCCTCCACTTT
many	TRBJ1-2	TRBV19	NA	CASSMVQGSNYGYTF	TGTGCCAGTAGTATGGTTCAGGGGTCAAACTATGGCTACACCTTC
few	TRBJ2-7	TRBV3-1	TRBD1	CASSQAGQGFYEQYF	TGTGCCAGCAGCCAGGCGGGACAGGGGTTCTACGAGCAGTACTTC
few	TRBJ2-2	TRBV6-1	TRBD1	CASSTGTENTGELFF	TGTGCCAGCAGTACCGGGACAGAGAACACCGGGGAGCTGTTTTTT
NA	TRBJ1-2	TRBV20-1	NA	CSARDQWQDYGYTF	TGCAGTGCTAGAGATCAATGGCAGGACTATGGCTACACCTTC
few	TRBJ2-3	TRBV27	NA	CASSLPGNRHTDTQYF	TGTGCCAGCAGTTTACCAGGGAACCGGCACACAGATACGCAGTATTTT
NA	TRBJ2-2	TRBV28	NA	CASSLPLLKLNTGELFF	TGTGCCAGCAGTTTACCGTTACTAAAACTGAACACCGGGGAGCTGTTTTTT
few	TRBJ2-7	TRBV7-9	NA	CASSSPLAGPKFPPTYEQYF	TGTGCCAGCAGCTCCCCCCTCGCGGGACCAAAATTCCCACCAACCTACGAGCAGTACTTC
NA	TRBJ1-2	TRBV10-3	NA	CAISEGTIGRANYGYTF	TGTGCCATCAGTGAGGGTACTATAGGACGGGCGAACTATGGCTACACCTTC
once	TRBJ2-7	TRBV7-6	NA	CASSLGDGAPYEQYF	TGTGCCAGCAGCTTAGGAGACGGGGCCCCCTACGAGCAGTACTTC
NA	TRBJ2-2	TRBV9	TRBD1	CASSDRDSLSGGELFF	TGTGCCAGCAGCGACCGGGACAGTCTTTCTGGCGGGGAGCTGTTTTTT
few	TRBJ2-7	TRBV19	NA	CASSIGDITYEQYF	TGTGCCAGTAGTATAGGAGACATCACCTACGAGCAGTACTTC
NA	TRBJ2-7	TRBV28	TRBD1	CASLGQGALRGYEQYF	TGTGCCAGCCTCGGTCAGGGGGCGCTTCGCGGGTACGAGCAGTACTTC
few	TRBJ1-4	TRBV7-6	TRBD1	CASSTFQDRVEKLFF	TGTGCCAGCAGCACATTCCAGGACAGGGTTGAAAAACTGTTTTTT
NA	TRBJ2-1	TRBV7-9	TRBD1	CASSEPGQGYEQFF	TGTGCCAGCAGTGAACCGGGACAGGGCTATGAGCAGTTCTTC
NA	TRBJ2-1	TRBV9	TRBD2	CASSVGGGSYNEQFF	TGTGCCAGCAGCGTAGGGGGGGGGTCCTACAATGAGCAGTTCTTC
NA	TRBJ1-4	TRBV7-9	TRBD1	CASSTGQVISNEKLFF	TGTGCCAGCAGTACCGGACAGGTGATATCTAATGAAAAACTGTTTTTT
NA	TRBJ2-1	TRBV7-9	TRBD1	CASSLDTGGLEQFF	TGTGCCAGCAGCTTAGACACAGGGGGCCTTGAGCAGTTCTTC
few	TRBJ1-2	TRBV6-6	NA	CASSVGSLNYGYTF	TGTGCCAGCAGTGTCGGCTCCCTCAACTATGGCTACACCTTC
few	TRBJ1-1	TRBV29-1	TRBD1	CSVVTGVSWLAEAFF	TGCAGCGTTGTCACAGGGGTGAGTTGGTTGGCTGAAGCTTTCTTT
NA	TRBJ2-1	TRBV6-6	NA	CASLKEVLSYEQFF	TGTGCCAGCCTCAAAGAGGTGCTGAGTTATGAGCAGTTCTTC
NA	TRBJ2-5	TRBV10-3	NA	CASALQEEETQYF	TGTGCCTCCGCCCTGCAGGAGGAAGAGACCCAGTACTTC
NA	TRBJ2-1	TRBV6-1	NA	CASSEREPGFSYNEQFF	TGTGCCAGCAGTGAAAGAGAGCCGGGATTCTCCTACAATGAGCAGTTCTTC
few	TRBJ1-5	TRBV15	NA	CATSSDGNSNQPQHF	TGTGCCACCAGCAGTGACGGGAATAGCAATCAGCCCCAGCATTTT
few	TRBJ2-7	TRBV6-1	TRBD1	CASRSADGTEYDEQYF	TGTGCCAGCAGATCCGCGGACGGGACAGAGTACGACGAGCAGTACTTC
few	TRBJ1-1	TRBV19	NA	CATIRGAEAFF	TGTGCCACCATCCGGGGAGCTGAAGCTTTCTTT
many	TRBJ2-3	TRBV7-8	TRBD2	CASSKPLAGADTQYF	TGTGCCAGCAGCAAACCTCTAGCGGGGGCAGATACGCAGTATTTT
NA	TRBJ1-1	TRBV4-3	NA	CASSQALENTEAFF	TGCGCCAGCAGCCAAGCTCTGGAGAACACTGAAGCTTTCTTT